The next 8 T cell receptor beta chains were all read from a single sample in a study of CD8 T cells in Susac syndrome. Reverse transcription of roughly 0.5 to 1 ug RNA used random hexamers. TCRdb re-called the immunoSEQ multiplex PCR reads with MiXCR, one entry per CDR3 protein. The data contain 400,000 to 550,000 distinct CDR3 sequences, around 85% of them singletons. Sequenced sample: CD8+ T cells from PBMCs. The receptors originated from a human donor with multiple sclerosis.

The V gene is TRBV7-9, the J gene TRBJ2-7; no reliable D call. Looked up from germline, CDR1 is SEHNR and CDR2 is FQNEAQ (reference sequence). The CDR3 covers 12 residues. The ends were cut back, 4 bases at V and 5 bases at J, with 9 bases in the middle. CDR3 DNA: TGTGCCAGCAGCTCCTTTGGGGACGAGCAGTACTTC. Translating it yields CASSSFGDEQYF.

A single count supports this clonotype. The CDR3 sequence: CAWSVREGRDEQFF. The CDR3 DNA reads as TGTGCCTGGAGTGTAAGGGAGGGCCGTGATGAGCAGTTCTTC. The V gene is TRBV30, the J gene TRBJ2-1; TRBD2 matches 7 bases. Germline values: CDR1 GTSNPN, CDR2 SVGIG (reference sequence). This CDR3 has 14 amino acids. Trimming removed 0 bases from V and 8 bases from J; junction bases left unmatched: 7.

This clonotype was picked up one time. The chain combines TRBV6-5 with TRBJ1-1, with D perhaps TRBD1 (6 bases). The V and J ends lost 4 bases and 0 bases respectively, with 12 bases between them. The CDR3 extends over 15 amino acids. CDR1 is MNHEY, CDR2 SVGAGI, per germline. CDR3 in DNA: TGTGCCAGCAGTTCCACCGGGACAATGAACACTGAAGCTTTCTTT. This translates into CASSSTGTMNTEAFF.

V usage is TRBV27 and J usage is TRBJ2-5, with unresolved D. With 6 bases removed from V and 4 bases from J, the gap between germline ends came to 0 bases. This CDR3 is 9 amino acids long. Germline V gene lookup returns CDR1 MNHEY and CDR2 SMNVEV (reference sequence). The CDR3 bases are TGTGCCAGCAGAGAGACCCAGTACTTC. Protein sequence: CASRETQYF.

The chain is built from TRBV6-5 and TRBJ2-7; no clear D gene. CDR3 length: 16 amino acids. V was shortened by 0 bases and J by 0 bases, with 12 bases between the two germline ends. CDR1 is MNHEY and CDR2 is SVGAGI in the germline V gene. CDR3 in amino acids: CASSYSNLVSSYEQYF. The CDR3 region has the DNA TGTGCCAGCAGTTACTCGAACCTGGTTAGCTCCTACGAGCAGTACTTC.

This clonotype occurred once. CDR3 bases: TGTGCCAGCAGTGATCGGACTAGCGGGGGGGTAAGGTACCAAGAGACCCAGTACTTC. It encodes CASSDRTSGGVRYQETQYF. J is TRBJ2-5 and V is TRBV2; 15 bases are shared with TRBD2. The ends lost 3 bases at V and 0 bases at J; junction bases unmatched: 8. Germline V gene lookup returns CDR1 SNHLY and CDR2 FYNNEI. This CDR3 is 19 amino acids long.

This clonotype was seen only once. This sequence joins TRBV4-1 and TRBJ2-5, with no clear D. This CDR3 has 13 residues. V dropped 1 base and J dropped 2 bases, with 5 bases sitting between them. From germline, CDR1 is MGHRA and CDR2 YSYEKL. Here the CDR3 DNA reads TGCGCCAGCAGCCAAGTTACGCAAGAGACCCAGTACTTC. Translation gives CASSQVTQETQYF.

The chain recombines TRBV5-1 with TRBJ1-1; no firm D call. Germline V CDR1 and CDR2: SGHRS, YFSETQ. The CDR3 contains 15 residues. The ends were cut back, 0 bases at V and 1 base at J, with 10 bases in the middle. DNA of the CDR3: TGCGCCAGCAGCTTGGCCCAGGTCCAGAACACTGAAGCTTTCTTT. The encoded protein is CASSLAQVQNTEAFF.